One and the same sample provided the 25 T cell receptor beta chains below, sequenced in a study of blood T cell repertoires in COVID-19. Some clones are missing from TCRdb's copy, which holds only in-frame ones; the method was immunoSEQ multiplex PCR. Here the sample spans approximately 35,000 clones, 80% to 90% being singletons. Sequenced input: peripheral blood. These receptors all stem from a human donor in a cohort sampled during active COVID-19.

This chain uses TRBV4-3 with TRBJ2-1; TRBD2 might be the D (5 bases). V lost 0 bases and J lost 3, with 12 bases in between. The CDR3 is 16 residues long. Germline lookup yields CDR1 LGHNA and CDR2 YSLEER. The CDR3, as DNA: TGCGCCAGCAGCCAAGAACGGGAAATGGACTACAATGAGCAGTTCTTC. It translates to CASSQEREMDYNEQFF.

V usage is TRBV6-5 and J usage is TRBJ2-3; 10 nucleotides line up with TRBD2. This CDR3 contains 16 residues. Trimming at V came to 0 bases and at J to 4 bases, leaving 4 bases not matched to a gene. The germline gives CDR1 MNHEY, CDR2 SVGAGI. DNA for the CDR3: TGTGCCAGCAGTTACTCCAGAGCGGGAGGGTCAGATACGCAGTATTTT. It specifies CASSYSRAGGSDTQYF.

Relative to its sample, this clone is medium-sized. The genes are TRBV27 and TRBJ2-7, with 9 bases aligning to TRBD2. Germline V gives CDR1 MNHEY, CDR2 SMNVEV (reference sequence). Losses at the gene ends were 7 bases for V and 6 bases for J; bases not matched to a gene: 10. This CDR3 has 14 amino acids. DNA of the CDR3: TGTGCCAGCACCTCAATAGCGGGAGTTGCCGAGCAGTACTTC. This translates into CASTSIAGVAEQYF.

The CDR3 coding sequence is TGTGCCAGCAGCGTAGCTAGCGGGAGCCCCGGGGGAGAGACCCAGTACTTC. Its translation: CASSVASGSPGGETQYF. The rearrangement joins TRBV9 to TRBJ2-5; 10 bases are shared with TRBD2. The V segment lost 0 bases and the J segment 4 bases; nucleotides outside the gene matches: 9. Germline V gives CDR1 SGDLS, CDR2 YYNGEE. CDR3 length: 17 amino acids.

This clone was seen a single time. This chain connects TRBV7-6 to TRBJ2-2; 8 bases match TRBD2. Germline CDR1 SGHVS, CDR2 FNYEAQ. V was clipped by 5 bases and J by 6 bases; unmatched bases: 5. There are 14 residues in the CDR3. The CDR3 DNA is TGTGCCAGCAGCCCGGGACTAGGGGCCGGGGAGCTGTTTTTT. It specifies CASSPGLGAGELFF.

This chain connects TRBV7-9 to TRBJ2-7; D is uncertain. V was clipped by 5 bases and J by 5 bases, with 10 bases between them. Germline V lookup: CDR1 SEHNR, CDR2 FQNEAQ (reference sequence). The CDR3 loop spans 12 amino acids. The CDR3 here is CASSLRSNEQYF. As DNA, the CDR3 is TGTGCCAGCAGCCTCCGGTCCAACGAGCAGTACTTC.

The J gene is TRBJ2-7, the V gene TRBV14; TRBD2 aligns across 12 bases. V shed 5 bases, J shed 7 bases, and the junction held 9 bases outside the gene matches. The CDR3 is 15 amino acids. CDR1 and CDR2 (germline): SGHDN, FVKESK. CDR3 sequence reads: CASSSRTSGTGEQYF. The CDR3 region has the DNA TGTGCCAGCAGCTCTCGGACTAGCGGGACTGGGGAGCAGTACTTC.

This clone was observed a few times. The rearrangement uses TRBV27 and TRBJ2-2; 8 nucleotides match TRBD2. Looked up from germline, CDR1 is MNHEY and CDR2 is SMNVEV (reference sequence). The CDR3 loop spans 15 amino acids. V gave up 6 bases and J gave up 7 bases; unmatched junction bases: 10. CDR3 in amino acids: CASRPGGPVGGELFF. CDR3 coding DNA: TGTGCCAGCAGACCGGGGGGGCCGGTCGGCGGGGAGCTGTTTTTT.

V gene TRBV7-2 combines with J gene TRBJ2-7; 8 bases map to TRBD2. Germline V gene sequence: CDR1 SGHTA, CDR2 FQGNSA. This CDR3 has 15 amino acids. After removal of 0 bases from V and 5 bases from J, the junction contained 6 bases not matched to a gene. The CDR3 spells CASSLARTSLNEQYF. The CDR3 region has the DNA TGTGCCAGCAGCTTAGCTCGGACTAGCTTGAACGAGCAGTACTTC.

The chain links TRBV10-3 to TRBJ2-1; 7 nucleotides line up with TRBD2. The ends lost 4 bases at V and 6 bases at J; junction bases unmatched: 9. Germline loops: CDR1 ENHRY, CDR2 SYGVKD. The CDR3 totals 15 residues. Here the CDR3 reads CAISALAEGSNEQFF. CDR3 nucleotide sequence: TGTGCCATCAGTGCGCTAGCGGAGGGAAGCAATGAGCAGTTCTTC.

The chain has TRBV12-3 or TRBV12-4 and TRBJ1-1, with a possible D match to TRBD1 (5 bases). This CDR3 comprises 13 residues. V was shortened by 5 bases and J by 3 bases, with 10 bases between the two germline ends. CDR3 loop: CASSRRVDTEAFF. In DNA form, the CDR3 reads TGTGCCAGCAGTCGCAGGGTGGACACTGAAGCTTTCTTT.

The chain recombines TRBV5-4 with TRBJ2-1, with 11 bases matching TRBD2. Germline V gene lookup returns CDR1 SGHNT and CDR2 YYREEE (reference sequence). Unmatched junction bases numbered 12, after V lost 2 bases and J lost 8 bases. This CDR3 region has 17 residues. CDR3 DNA: TGTGCCAGCAGCTTTACTAGCGGGAGAGGGTGGGTCGATGAGCAGTTCTTC. This gives the protein CASSFTSGRGWVDEQFF.

The chain recombines TRBV3-1 (or the pseudogene TRBV3-2) with TRBJ2-2, with TRBD2 identical over 10 bases. CDR1 LGHDT and CDR2 YNNKEL come from the germline V gene (reference sequence). This CDR3 is built from 18 residues. V was pared by 1 base and J by 3 bases, with 8 bases of the junction left unmatched. The CDR3 here is CASSQVLAGAYYTGELFF. In nucleotides, the CDR3 is TGTGCCAGCAGCCAAGTTCTAGCGGGGGCCTACTACACCGGGGAGCTGTTTTTT.

The chain has TRBV4-1 and TRBJ2-5, with a possible D match to TRBD2 (6 bases). CDR3 length: 14 residues. V lost 1 base and J lost 4, with 10 bases in between. Per the germline V gene, CDR1 is MGHRA and CDR2 is YSYEKL. CDR3 coding DNA: TGCGCCAGCAGCCAAGCACTAGCTGGAGAGACCCAGTACTTC. Protein product: CASSQALAGETQYF.

This chain connects TRBV4-2 to TRBJ2-2; 14 nucleotides match TRBD2. CDR1 is LGHNA, CDR2 YNFKEQ, per germline. V was clipped by 0 bases and J by 6 bases; unmatched bases: 3. There are 17 residues in the CDR3. DNA for the CDR3: TGTGCCAGCAGCCAAGAGGGACTAGCGGGAGCGGCCGGGGAGCTGTTTTTT. It translates to CASSQEGLAGAAGELFF.

This clone appeared once. V and J are TRBV7-8 and TRBJ2-2, with 9 positions matching TRBD2. Unmatched junction bases numbered 6, after V lost 1 base and J lost 0 bases. The CDR3 has 18 amino acids. CDR1 is SGHVS, CDR2 FQNEAQ, per germline. CDR3: CASSLGVAGASNTGELFF. In DNA form, the CDR3 reads TGTGCCAGCAGCTTAGGGGTAGCGGGGGCCTCGAACACCGGGGAGCTGTTTTTT.

The chain uses TRBV4-1 and TRBJ2-3; D might be TRBD1 (5 bases). The V gene lost 1 base and the J gene lost 2 bases, with 10 bases spanning the gap. The CDR3 runs to 15 residues. Germline assignment: CDR1 MGHRA and CDR2 YSYEKL. CDR3 loop: CASSQALTATDTQYF. The CDR3, as DNA: TGCGCCAGCAGCCAAGCGTTGACAGCCACAGATACGCAGTATTTT.

J is TRBJ2-5 and V is TRBV4-1; 9 nucleotides agree with TRBD1. V shed 5 bases, J shed 3 bases, and the junction held 16 bases outside the gene matches. The germline V gene encodes CDR1 MGHRA and CDR2 YSYEKL. There are 18 residues in the CDR3. CDR3 sequence: CASSSPSTQGAAKETQYF. The CDR3 DNA reads as TGCGCCAGCAGCTCACCCTCTACACAGGGGGCCGCAAAAGAGACCCAGTACTTC.

This CDR3 is CATSRQIPGASGAHEQFF. CDR3 DNA: TGTGCCACCAGCAGACAGATCCCAGGGGCTAGCGGAGCTCATGAGCAGTTCTTC. This chain uses TRBV15 with TRBJ2-1; D is possibly TRBD2 (7 bases). Germline assignment: CDR1 LNHNV and CDR2 YYDKDF (reference sequence). The CDR3 totals 18 residues. V was shortened by 2 bases and J by 8 bases, with 25 bases between the two germline ends.

This clone appeared once. The chain is built from TRBV4-1 and TRBJ2-7, with 8 bases that match TRBD1. Germline CDR1 and CDR2: MGHRA and YSYEKL. The CDR3 length is 16 residues. V lost 4 bases to trimming and J lost 4 bases; unmatched junction nucleotides: 12. The CDR3 DNA reads TGCGCCAGCAGCCCTAAGCGGACAGGGACTGGATACGAGCAGTACTTC. Translating gives CASSPKRTGTGYEQYF.

This sequence joins TRBV6-5 and TRBJ2-7; 8 bases are shared with TRBD1. The CDR3 is made up of 14 amino acids. The trim removed 4 bases at V and 3 bases at J, leaving 5 bases unmatched. Germline V gives CDR1 MNHEY, CDR2 SVGAGI. The CDR3 sequence is CASSFGTGGYEQYF. CDR3 bases: TGTGCCAGCAGTTTCGGGACAGGTGGCTACGAGCAGTACTTC.

This clone came up a few times. The V and J genes are TRBV9 and TRBJ1-6; TRBD1 aligns across 7 bases. Germline CDR1 and CDR2: SGDLS and YYNGEE. V trimming: 3 bases; J trimming: 5 bases; junction bases outside the gene matches: 5. The CDR3 consists of 15 residues. CDR3 in DNA: TGTGCCAGCAGCGCAGGGCAGGGGGATAATTCACCCCTCCACTTT. Amino acid sequence: CASSAGQGDNSPLHF.

CDR3 region: CASSLAFAGPGTGELFF. The DNA of the CDR3 is TGCGCCAGCAGCTTGGCCTTCGCGGGGCCGGGGACCGGGGAGCTGTTTTTT. The gene calls are TRBV5-1 and TRBJ2-2; D is possibly TRBD2 (6 bases). The germline CDR1 and CDR2 sequences are SGHRS and YFSETQ. There are 17 residues in the CDR3. V dropped 0 bases and J dropped 5 bases, with 17 bases sitting between them. Filled out from reference TRBV5-1 and TRBJ2-2, the complete variable domain reads KAGVTQTPRYLIKTRGQQVTLSCSPISGHRSVSWYQQTPGQGLQFLFEYFSETQRNKGNFPGRFSGRQFSNSRSEMNVSTLELGDSALYLCASSLAFAGPGTGELFFGEGSRLTVL.

This chain connects TRBV2 to TRBJ2-5, with TRBD1 matching 9 bases. Losses at the gene ends were 7 bases for V and 9 bases for J; bases not matched to a gene: 9. Germline CDR1 SNHLY, CDR2 FYNNEI. The CDR3 sequence is 13 residues long. The CDR3 sequence: CASKTGGSGAQYF. The CDR3 DNA reads as TGTGCCAGCAAGACAGGGGGGAGCGGGGCCCAGTACTTC.

The chain uses TRBV25-1 and TRBJ1-2, with D possibly TRBD1 on 5 matching bases. Trimming removed 3 bases from V and 4 bases from J, with 12 bases in between. The CDR3 runs 14 residues. Looked up from germline, CDR1 is MGHDK and CDR2 is SYGVNS. The CDR3 is CASSDTRGPYGYTF. The CDR3 DNA is TGTGCCAGCAGTGATACGCGGGGCCCCTATGGCTACACCTTC.